Presented here are 11 T cell receptor beta chains from one specimen sequenced in a study of control samples from healthy donors and cancer patients. The method was immunoSEQ multiplex PCR; TCRdb's version includes in-frame clones alone and lacks a portion of them. The repertoire holds more than 65,000 clones, with 70% to 90% as singletons. Sequencing used PBMCs. These receptors were taken from a woman aged 60-75 years with head and neck cancer.

V and J are TRBV19 and TRBJ2-1; TRBD1 matches 8 bases. CDR3 length equals 15 residues. V trimming: 2 bases; J trimming: 4 bases; junction bases outside the gene matches: 4. Germline loops: CDR1 LNHDA, CDR2 SQIVND (reference sequence). The CDR3 loop is CASSINGQGYNEQFF. The CDR3 DNA is TGTGCCAGTAGTATAAACGGACAGGGATACAATGAGCAGTTCTTC.

The rearrangement links TRBV11-2 to TRBJ2-2; D call uncertain. Germline-derived CDR1 and CDR2 are SGHAT and FQNNGV. Trimming took off 8 bases at V and 10 bases at J, with 14 bases between the two ends. This CDR3 spans 12 amino acids. The CDR3 sequence: CASGSRSEELFF. The CDR3 DNA reads as TGTGCCAGCGGGTCCCGGTCGGAGGAGCTGTTTTTT.

This clone came up once. The chain uses TRBV7-2 and TRBJ2-6; D remains unclear. The V gene's germline CDR1 is SGHTA and CDR2 FQGNSA. The CDR3 consists of 15 residues. V dropped 2 bases and J dropped 0 bases, with 5 bases sitting between them. The CDR3 region has the DNA TGTGCCAGCAGCTTAATCATCTCTGGGGCCAACGTCCTGACTTTC. Amino acid sequence: CASSLIISGANVLTF.

The chain recombines TRBV5-5 with TRBJ1-1, with D perhaps TRBD1 (5 bases). The CDR3 has 16 residues. Per germline, CDR1 SGHKS and CDR2 YYEKEE (reference sequence). With 4 bases removed from V and 5 bases from J, the gap between germline ends came to 21 bases. The CDR3 nucleotides are TGTGCCAGCAGCCCAGACAGTCCTCAAGCACGGACTGAAGCTTTCTTT. Amino acid sequence: CASSPDSPQARTEAFF.

J is TRBJ2-1 and V is TRBV5-4; 7 nucleotides align to TRBD2. Germline V gives CDR1 SGHNT, CDR2 YYREEE (reference sequence). With V trimmed by 0 bases and J by 3 bases, 6 bases remained unmatched. The CDR3 extends over 16 amino acids. Here the CDR3 DNA reads TGTGCCAGCAGCTTGGCCGGGGGGTCCCTCTACAATGAGCAGTTCTTC. It is translated as CASSLAGGSLYNEQFF.

The CDR3 loop is CASSSGQGDSPLHF. The DNA of the CDR3 is TGCGCCAGCAGCTCGGGACAGGGTGATTCACCCCTCCACTTT. The chain is built from TRBV5-1 and TRBJ1-6; TRBD1 matches at 9 bases. The CDR3 loop spans 14 amino acids. With V trimmed by 3 bases and J by 8 bases, 3 bases remained unmatched. Germline values: CDR1 SGHRS, CDR2 YFSETQ.

The chain employs TRBV3-1 (or the pseudogene TRBV3-2) and TRBJ2-3; D perhaps matches TRBD1 (6 bases). Looked up from germline, CDR1 is LGHDT and CDR2 is YNNKEL (reference sequence). CDR3 length: 13 amino acids. Trimming stripped 5 bases from V and 10 bases from J, with 16 bases between. The CDR3 loop is CASSTGPRASQYF. The CDR3 DNA reads as TGTGCCAGCAGCACAGGGCCACGGGCGTCGCAGTATTTT.

The rearrangement links TRBV18 to TRBJ1-1; 9 bases are a match to TRBD1. Germline CDR1 reads KGHSH; CDR2 reads LQKENI. The CDR3 totals 15 residues. The J segment lost 3 bases and the V segment lost 6 bases, leaving 8 bases of the junction unmatched. The chain's CDR3 is CASSLDRGEYTEAFF. The CDR3 DNA reads TGTGCCAGCTCCCTGGACAGGGGCGAATACACTGAAGCTTTCTTT. The whole variable domain, filled in from reference TRBV18 and TRBJ1-1, reads NAGVMQNPRHLVRRRGQEARLRCSPMKGHSHVYWYRQLPEEGLKFMVYLQKENIIDESGMPKERFSAEFPKEGPSILRIQQVVRGDSAAYFCASSLDRGEYTEAFFGQGTRLTVV.

CDR3 residues: CSVEELAGGPPDTQYF. The CDR3 bases are TGCAGCGTTGAAGAACTAGCGGGAGGGCCCCCAGATACGCAGTATTTT. The V call is TRBV29-1, the J call TRBJ2-3, with 13 bases fitting TRBD2. The CDR3 consists of 16 residues. CDR1 is SQVTM, CDR2 ANQGSEA, per germline. Germline trimming cut 0 bases from V and 4 bases from J; bases unmatched to any gene: 4.

This sequence joins TRBV11-2 and TRBJ1-6, with D unresolved. V shed 2 bases and J shed 7 bases, with 12 bases lying between them. The CDR3 consists of 15 residues. Germline values: CDR1 SGHAT, CDR2 FQNNGV. CDR3 sequence reads: CASSLRQAGNSPLHF. The CDR3 region has the DNA TGTGCCAGCAGCTTACGTCAGGCGGGAAATTCACCCCTCCACTTT.

This sequence joins TRBV24-1 and TRBJ1-3, with D possibly TRBD1 on 5 matching bases. This CDR3 comprises 17 residues. V dropped 0 bases and J dropped 0 bases, with 11 bases sitting between them. CDR1 and CDR2 from the germline V gene are KGHDR and SFDVKD. CDR3 in DNA: TGTGCCACCAGTGATTTGCATTCCGGGACCTCTGGAAACACCATATATTTT. Translated: CATSDLHSGTSGNTIYF.